The clone carrying this TCR beta chain was seen just once. The data derive from a study of blood T cell repertoires in COVID-19. As for the study in general: The United States, Italy and Spain were the sources of the acute and convalescent COVID-19 samples. The analysed material was cDNA or gDNA that came from T cells, B-cell-depleted T cells, or PBMCs.

As handled by the study authors: Estimated nucleated cell counts came from reference gene primer amplification. Using immunoSEQ multiplex PCR, the repertoire was profiled, and TCRdb retains in-frame clones only, with some absent. The V and J calls and clone size are taken from that table; D and trimming were inferred from the DNA. The data show approximately 96,000 clones, 85% to 90% seen once. Sequenced sample: peripheral blood. The receptor's source is a human donor with COVID-19, enrolled during active disease. The donor label of this sample is uncertain.

The CDR3, as DNA: TGTGCCAGCAGTGGGACAGGGGTTCAGCCCCAGCATTTT. Its protein product is CASSGTGVQPQHF. V gene TRBV2 combines with J gene TRBJ1-5, with 9 nucleotides matching TRBD1. With 4 bases clipped from V and 6 bases from J, the junction kept 1 base outside the gene matches. This CDR3 region has 13 residues. CDR1 SNHLY and CDR2 FYNNEI come from the germline V gene.